The present T cell receptor beta chain was sequenced within a study of T-cell memory formation after mild COVID-19. Whole-study context: TCR clusters were largely donor specific. The study, taken as a whole, reports: CD4+ clones that contracted lay mainly in CM and EM; CD8+ ones lay in EMRA.

TCRdb called the 5' RACE reads again in MiXCR, with one record for every CDR3 protein. The sample includes 400,000 to 500,000 distinct CDR3 sequences, more than 15% of them seen just once. Of note for this clonotype: Its antigen is still unknown.

This CDR3 spans 15 amino acids. V lost 5 bases, J lost 4 bases, and 12 bases lay in between. The receptor was isolated from a man between 18 and 29 years old who had mild COVID-19 (a few samples of this study predate the infection). Cell type and time point are not known. Material for sequencing was PBMCs or a T cell subset sorted from them (not recorded which). The V gene is TRBV12-3 or TRBV12-4, the J gene TRBJ1-6; the D gene is possibly TRBD1 (6 bases). The CDR3 reads CASSLGQQYNSPLHF. In DNA, the CDR3 is TGTGCCAGCAGTCTGGGACAACAATATAATTCACCCCTCCACTTT.